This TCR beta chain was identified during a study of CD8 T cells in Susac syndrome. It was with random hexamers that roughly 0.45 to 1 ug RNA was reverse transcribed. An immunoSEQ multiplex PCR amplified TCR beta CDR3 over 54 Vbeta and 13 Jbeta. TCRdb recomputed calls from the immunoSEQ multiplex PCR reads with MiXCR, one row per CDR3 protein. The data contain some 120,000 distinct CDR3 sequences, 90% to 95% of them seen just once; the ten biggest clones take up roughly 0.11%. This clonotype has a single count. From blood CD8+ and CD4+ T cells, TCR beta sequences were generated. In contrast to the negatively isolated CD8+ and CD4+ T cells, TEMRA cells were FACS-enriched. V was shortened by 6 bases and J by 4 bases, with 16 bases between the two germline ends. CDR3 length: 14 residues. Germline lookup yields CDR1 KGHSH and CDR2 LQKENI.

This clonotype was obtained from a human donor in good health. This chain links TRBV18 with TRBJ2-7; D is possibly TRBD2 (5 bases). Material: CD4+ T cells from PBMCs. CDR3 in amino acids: CASSPSRRSYEQYF. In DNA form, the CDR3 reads TGTGCCAGCTCCCCCTCACGGAGGTCTTACGAGCAGTACTTC. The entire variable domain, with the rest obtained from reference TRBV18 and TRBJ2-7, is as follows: NAGVMQNPRHLVRRRGQEARLRCSPMKGHSHVYWYRQLPEEGLKFMVYLQKENIIDESGMPKERFSAEFPKEGPSILRIQQVVRGDSAAYFCASSPSRRSYEQYFGPGTRLTVT.